This is a list of T cell receptor beta chains from one sample in a study of cytomegalovirus exposure and HLA in healthy donors. The data were produced by immunoSEQ multiplex PCR, yet TCRdb's version contains in-frame clones alone and is incomplete. The sample yields about 63,000 clones, just under 95% seen once. The sequenced material came from PBMCs. The source of these receptors is a woman younger than 35 in good health and CMV-seropositive. CDR3s include the opening cysteine and the closing phenylalanine or tryptophan.

J gene,V gene,CDR3 protein
TRBJ2-7,TRBV7-3,CASTLPGQGNDEQYF
TRBJ2-3,TRBV28,CASSFNWRRADTQYF
TRBJ1-6,TRBV6-6,CASSPLQGAPGRF
TRBJ1-4,TRBV7-9,CASSIPYRGANEKLFF
TRBJ2-2,TRBV7-2,CASSLSTSGPGELFF
TRBJ1-6,TRBV6-1,CASSGHRSGDYNSPLHF
TRBJ2-3,TRBV7-3,CASSPGLSADTQYF
TRBJ2-1,TRBV6-5,CASSYSGDNEQFF
TRBJ2-7,TRBV18,CASSPNLDEQYF
TRBJ2-1,TRBV5-8,CASSSRALAADRDEQFF
TRBJ2-5,TRBV7-9,CASSLVGGTQYF
TRBJ2-7,TRBV5-1,CASSLEPAYEQYF
TRBJ1-4,TRBV7-9,CASSLGYLSEKLFF
TRBJ2-5,TRBV7-2,CASSLYGETQYF
TRBJ2-2,TRBV2,CASTTGQHANTGELFF
TRBJ2-5,TRBV5-4,CASSLVLEPQETQYF
TRBJ2-7,TRBV30,CAWSLPGEQYF
TRBJ1-4,TRBV5-1,CASSFQVNEKLFF
TRBJ2-1,TRBV7-9,CASTLLGSGKNEQFF
TRBJ2-2,TRBV4-3,CASSQERDTGELFF
TRBJ2-3,TRBV2,CASSRGLRTDTQYF
TRBJ1-2,TRBV5-6,CASSLGGSSYYTF
TRBJ1-2,TRBV6-5,CASNPDRGPGGYTF
TRBJ1-1,TRBV25-1,CASREQFRTEAFF
TRBJ2-5,TRBV18,CASSPGQGETQYF
TRBJ2-2,TRBV5-1,CASSLVERGPTGELFF
TRBJ2-5,TRBV5-4,CASSLGWTSGETQETQYF
TRBJ2-2,TRBV5-4,CASFPSANTGELFF
TRBJ2-3,TRBV10-3,CAISESKLLAGAFSTYTDTQYF
TRBJ2-3,TRBV15,CATSRGRLASSTDTQYF
TRBJ1-4,TRBV28,CARQEPTNEKLFF
TRBJ2-5,TRBV5-5,CASSLFTSGRSETQYF